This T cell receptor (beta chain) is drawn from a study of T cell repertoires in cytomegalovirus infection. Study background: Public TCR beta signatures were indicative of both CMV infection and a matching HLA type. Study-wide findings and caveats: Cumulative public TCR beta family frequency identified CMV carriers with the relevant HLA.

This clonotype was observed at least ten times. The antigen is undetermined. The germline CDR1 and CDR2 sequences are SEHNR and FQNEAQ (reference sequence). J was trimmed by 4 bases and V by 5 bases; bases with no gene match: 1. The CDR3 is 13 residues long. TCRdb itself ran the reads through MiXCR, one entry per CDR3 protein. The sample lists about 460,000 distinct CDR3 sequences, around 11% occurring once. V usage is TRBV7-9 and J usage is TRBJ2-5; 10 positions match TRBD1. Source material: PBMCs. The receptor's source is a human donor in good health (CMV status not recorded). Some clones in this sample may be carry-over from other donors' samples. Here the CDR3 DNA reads TGTGCCAGCAGCCGGACAGGGGGAGAGACCCAGTACTTC. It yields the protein CASSRTGGETQYF.